This T cell receptor (beta chain) was identified in a study of T cells in Graves' hyperthyroidism and ophthalmopathy. The CDR3 sequence is 14 residues long. V gave up 6 bases and J gave up 4 bases, with 14 bases separating them. CDR1 SGHDT and CDR2 YYEEEE come from the germline V gene. RNA transcripts served as the template for amplifying TCR beta CDR3 regions. First-round RT-PCR targeting the TCR CDR3 was performed with the HTBI primer set. TCRdb reprocessed the multiplex PCR reads with MiXCR, giving one entry per CDR3 protein. The table has about 400,000 distinct CDR3 sequences, roughly 14% seen once. This clonotype has a count of ten or more.

The material sequenced was blood. The receptor comes from a man aged 18 to 29 with Graves' ophthalmopathy. V gene TRBV5-6 combines with J gene TRBJ2-1; weak D call: TRBD2 (5 bases). CDR3 sequence: CASTILGSYNEQFF. CDR3 DNA sequence: TGTGCCAGCACCATACTAGGATCTTACAATGAGCAGTTCTTC. Full variable domain (missing parts from reference TRBV5-6 and TRBJ2-1): DAGVTQSPTHLIKTRGQQVTLRCSPKSGHDTVSWYQQALGQGPQFIFQYYEEEERQRGNFPDRFSGHQFPNYSSELNVNALLLGDSALYLCASTILGSYNEQFFGPGTRLTVL.